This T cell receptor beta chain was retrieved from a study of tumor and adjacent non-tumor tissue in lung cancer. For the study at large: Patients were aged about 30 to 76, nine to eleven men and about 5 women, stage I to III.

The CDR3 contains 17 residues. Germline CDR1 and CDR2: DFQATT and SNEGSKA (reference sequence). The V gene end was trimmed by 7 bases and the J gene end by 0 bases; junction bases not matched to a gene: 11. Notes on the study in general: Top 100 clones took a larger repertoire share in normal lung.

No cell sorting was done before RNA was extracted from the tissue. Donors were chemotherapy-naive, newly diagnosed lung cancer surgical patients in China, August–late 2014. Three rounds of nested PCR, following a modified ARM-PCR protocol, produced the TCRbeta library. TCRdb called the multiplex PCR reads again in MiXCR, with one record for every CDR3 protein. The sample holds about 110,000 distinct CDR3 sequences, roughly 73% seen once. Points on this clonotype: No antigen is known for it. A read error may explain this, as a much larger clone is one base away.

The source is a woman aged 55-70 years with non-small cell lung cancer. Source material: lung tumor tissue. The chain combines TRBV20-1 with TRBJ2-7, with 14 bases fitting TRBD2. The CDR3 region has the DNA TGCAGTGTCCGGCCCGGGACTAGCGGGAGCCTCTCCTACGAGCAGTACTTC. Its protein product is CSVRPGTSGSLSYEQYF.